This T cell receptor (beta chain) stems from a study of cytomegalovirus exposure and HLA in healthy donors. Clones were sequenced by immunoSEQ multiplex PCR, and TCRdb holds only the in-frame ones, with some missing. This sample has approximately 62,000 clones; 90% to 95% occur once, and the top ten carry over 1%. Trimming took off 0 bases at V and 1 base at J, with 16 bases between the two ends. The CDR3 has 18 amino acids. The germline V gene has CDR1 SGHDN and CDR2 FVKESK. The chain has TRBV14 and TRBJ1-5; D is unclear. The TCR was taken from a woman between 18 and 30 years old in good health and CMV-seronegative. Source material: PBMCs. CDR3 nucleotide sequence: TGTGCCAGCAGCCAAGACTGGCAGGCGAATACCAGCAATCAGCCCCAGCATTTT. This encodes CASSQDWQANTSNQPQHF.